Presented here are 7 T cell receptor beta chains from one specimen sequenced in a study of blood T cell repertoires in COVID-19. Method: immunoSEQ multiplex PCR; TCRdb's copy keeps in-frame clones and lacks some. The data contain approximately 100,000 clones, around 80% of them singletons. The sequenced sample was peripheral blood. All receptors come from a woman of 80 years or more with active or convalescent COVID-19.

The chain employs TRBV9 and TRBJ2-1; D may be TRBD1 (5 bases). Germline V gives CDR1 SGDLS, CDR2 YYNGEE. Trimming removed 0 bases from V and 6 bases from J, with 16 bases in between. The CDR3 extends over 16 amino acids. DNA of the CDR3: TGTGCCAGCAGCGTAGCTACAGGCCCCCCGGGCAATGAGCAGTTCTTC. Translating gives CASSVATGPPGNEQFF.

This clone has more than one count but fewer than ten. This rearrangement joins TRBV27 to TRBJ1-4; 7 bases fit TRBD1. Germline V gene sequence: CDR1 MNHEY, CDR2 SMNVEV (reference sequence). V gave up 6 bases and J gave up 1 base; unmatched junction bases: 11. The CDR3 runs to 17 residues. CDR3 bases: TGTGCCAGCAGGATGACAGGGTGGGGGAGAACTAATGAAAAACTGTTTTTT. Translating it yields CASRMTGWGRTNEKLFF.

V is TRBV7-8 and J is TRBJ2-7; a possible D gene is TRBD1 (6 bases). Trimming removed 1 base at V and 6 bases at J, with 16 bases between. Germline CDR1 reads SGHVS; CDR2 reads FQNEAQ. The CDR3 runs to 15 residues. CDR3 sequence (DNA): TGTGCCAGCAGCTTAGTGTGGGGGCAGGCCGGCGAGCAGTACTTC. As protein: CASSLVWGQAGEQYF. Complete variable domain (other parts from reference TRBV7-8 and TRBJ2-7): GAGVSQSPRYKVAKRGQDVALRCDPISGHVSLFWYQQALGQGPEFLTYFQNEAQLDKSGLPSDRFFAERPEGSVSTLKIQRTQQEDSAVYLCASSLVWGQAGEQYFGPGTRLTVT.

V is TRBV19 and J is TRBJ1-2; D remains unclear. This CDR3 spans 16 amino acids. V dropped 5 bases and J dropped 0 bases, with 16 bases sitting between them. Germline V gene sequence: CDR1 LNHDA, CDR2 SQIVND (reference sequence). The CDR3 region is CASSPPRPPTNYGYTF. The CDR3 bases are TGTGCCAGTAGTCCTCCGCGCCCCCCAACTAACTATGGCTACACCTTC.

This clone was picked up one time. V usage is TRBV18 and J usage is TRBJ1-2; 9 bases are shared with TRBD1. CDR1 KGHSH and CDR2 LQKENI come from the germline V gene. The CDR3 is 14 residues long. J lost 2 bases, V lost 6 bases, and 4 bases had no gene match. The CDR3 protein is CASSLGTGNYGYTF. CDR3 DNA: TGTGCCAGCTCCTTGGGGACAGGGAACTATGGCTACACCTTC.

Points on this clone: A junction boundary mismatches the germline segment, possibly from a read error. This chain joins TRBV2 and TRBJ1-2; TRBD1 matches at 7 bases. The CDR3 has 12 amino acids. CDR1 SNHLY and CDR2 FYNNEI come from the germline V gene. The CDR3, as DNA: TGTGCCAGCAGTGAGCTCACAGGGGTGACCATCTTC. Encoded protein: CASSELTGVTIF.

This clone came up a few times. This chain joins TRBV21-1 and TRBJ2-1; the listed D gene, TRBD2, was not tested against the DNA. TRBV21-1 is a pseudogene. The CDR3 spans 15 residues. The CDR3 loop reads CASSKTPASYNEQFF. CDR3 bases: TGTGCCAGCAGCAAGACTCCAGCGAGCTACAATGAGCAGTTCTTC.